The clone carrying this T cell receptor beta chain was seen ten or more times. The V segment lost 5 bases and the J segment 5 bases; nucleotides outside the gene matches: 7. CDR3 length: 15 amino acids. Germline assignment: CDR1 MNHEY and CDR2 SVGAGI. MiXCR, applied by TCRdb to the RT-PCR reads, yields one record per CDR3 protein. This sample has about 680,000 distinct CDR3 sequences, with 13% to 15% found just once. The sequenced sample was memory CD4+ T cells from blood. The chain combines TRBV6-5 with TRBJ1-5, with TRBD1 matching 9 bases. The clonotype originates from a female donor in good health, serving as a healthy control. The CDR3 here is CASSRTGVGDQPQHF. DNA for the CDR3: TGTGCCAGCAGTCGGACAGGGGTGGGGGATCAGCCCCAGCATTTT.